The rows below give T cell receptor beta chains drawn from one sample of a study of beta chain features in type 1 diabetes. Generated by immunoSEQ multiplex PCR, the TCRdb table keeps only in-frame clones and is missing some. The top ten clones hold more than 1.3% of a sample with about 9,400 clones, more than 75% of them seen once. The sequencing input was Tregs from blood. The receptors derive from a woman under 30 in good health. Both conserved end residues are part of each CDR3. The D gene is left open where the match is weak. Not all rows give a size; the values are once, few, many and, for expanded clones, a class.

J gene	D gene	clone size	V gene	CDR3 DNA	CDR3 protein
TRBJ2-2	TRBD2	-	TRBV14	TGTGCCAGCAGCCAAAAGCGGGGGGTCACCGGGGAGCTGTTTTTT	CASSQKRGVTGELFF
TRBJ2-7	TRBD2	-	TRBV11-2	TGTGCCAGCAGCTTAGATATAGCGGGAGTGGGCTACGAGCAGTACTTC	CASSLDIAGVGYEQYF
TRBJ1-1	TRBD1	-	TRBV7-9	TGTGCCAGCAGCTTAGTGCAGGGGGCAACTGAAGCTTTCTTT	CASSLVQGATEAFF
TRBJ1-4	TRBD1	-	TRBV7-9	TGTGCCAGCAGCTACAGGGGAGTCAGTGAAAAACTGTTTTTT	CASSYRGVSEKLFF
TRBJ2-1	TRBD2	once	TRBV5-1	TGCGCCAGCAGCGCCCGAGCTCCGGGACTAGCGGGAGTTCATGAGCAGTTCTTC	CASSARAPGLAGVHEQFF
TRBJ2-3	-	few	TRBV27	TGTGCCAGCAGTTTATCCCCCAATACGCAGTATTTT	CASSLSPNTQYF
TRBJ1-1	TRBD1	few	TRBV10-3	TGTGCCATCAGTGAGACAGGGGAATTAGAAGCTTTCTTT	CAISETGELEAFF
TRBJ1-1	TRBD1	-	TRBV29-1	TGCAGCGTTTTAGTGACAGGGCTGAACACTGAAGCTTTCTTT	CSVLVTGLNTEAFF
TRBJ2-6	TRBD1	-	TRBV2	TGTGCCAGCCGGGACAGGGCTGGGGCCAACGTCCTGACTTTC	CASRDRAGANVLTF
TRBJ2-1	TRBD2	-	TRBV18	TGTGCCAGCTCACCGGGACTAGCGGGGTCTACCCGGCAGTTCTTC	CASSPGLAGSTRQFF
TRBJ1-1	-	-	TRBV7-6	TGTGCCAGCAGCCCTCAGGGGAACACTGAAGCTTTCTTT	CASSPQGNTEAFF
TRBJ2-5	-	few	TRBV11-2	TGTGCCAGCAGTCTCGGGGTAGAGACCCAGTACTTC	CASSLGVETQYF
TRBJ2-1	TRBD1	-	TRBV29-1	TGCAGCGCAGGACAGGGTTTCTACAGTGAGCAGTTCTTC	CSAGQGFYSEQFF
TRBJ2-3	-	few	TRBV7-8	TGTGCCAGCAGCTTAGGGTCGACCCTGAGGGCAGATACGCAGTATTTT	CASSLGSTLRADTQYF
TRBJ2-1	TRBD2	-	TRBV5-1	TGCGCCAGCAGCCTCATCGGCGGGGGGGCAAATGAGCAGTTCTTC	CASSLIGGGANEQFF
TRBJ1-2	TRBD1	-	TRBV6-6	TGTGCCAGCGCCCCACAGGGGGCGGAGGGCTACACCTTC	CASAPQGAEGYTF
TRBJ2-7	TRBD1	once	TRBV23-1	TGCGCCAGCAGTCAATCCCGATGGGACAGAACCTACGAGCAGTACTTC	CASSQSRWDRTYEQYF
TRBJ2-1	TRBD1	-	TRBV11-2	TGTGCCAGCAGCTCCCGACAGGGGGATCGTACAGGGGAGCAGTTCTTC	CASSSRQGDRTGEQFF
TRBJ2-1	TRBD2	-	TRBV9	TGTGCCAGCAGCGTAGCTCGACTAGCGGGAGGGTTAAGCAATGAGCAGTTCTTC	CASSVARLAGGLSNEQFF
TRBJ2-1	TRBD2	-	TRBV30	TGTGCCTGGAGCCGGGAAATTAGCGGGAGGGCCCTGGGATCAAATGAGCAGTTCTTC	CAWSREISGRALGSNEQFF
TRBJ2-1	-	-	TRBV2	TGTGCCAGCAGTGAGTCGAGCGATGAGCAGTTCTTC	CASSESSDEQFF
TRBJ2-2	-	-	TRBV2	TGTGCCAGCAGTCAAACTTCTGCCGGGGAGCTGTTTTTT	CASSQTSAGELFF
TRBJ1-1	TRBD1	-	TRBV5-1	TGCGCCAGCAGCTTTTCCTTACAGGGGTCGGATGAAGCTTTCTTT	CASSFSLQGSDEAFF
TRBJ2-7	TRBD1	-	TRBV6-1	TGTGCCAGCAGTAACAGACAGGGGGCGGACTACGAGCAGTACTTC	CASSNRQGADYEQYF
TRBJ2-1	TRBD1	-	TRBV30	TGTGCCGGAGGAGAACAGGGGGTCTACAATGAGCAGTTCTTC	CAGGEQGVYNEQFF
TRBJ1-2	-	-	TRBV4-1	TGCGCCAGCAGCCAAGATACGGGAGACTATGGCTACACCTTC	CASSQDTGDYGYTF
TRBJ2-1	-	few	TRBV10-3	TGTGCCATCAGTGAAGGTAAAAGGGGTATAGGTGAGCAGTTCTTC	CAISEGKRGIGEQFF
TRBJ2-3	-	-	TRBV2	TGTGCCAGCACCAGCGTAGATACGCAGTATTTT	CASTSVDTQYF
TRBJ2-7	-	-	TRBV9	TGTGCCAGCAGCGTAACCCAGGGGAGCGAGCAGTACTTC	CASSVTQGSEQYF
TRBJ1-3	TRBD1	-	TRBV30	TGTGCCTGGACCTCCAGGACAGGGGGCTCTGGAAACACCATATATTTT	CAWTSRTGGSGNTIYF
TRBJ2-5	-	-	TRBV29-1	TGCAGCGTTGATCCGTGGGAGAATCAAGAGACCCAGTACTTC	CSVDPWENQETQYF
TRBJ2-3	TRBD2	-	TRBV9	TGTGCCAGCAGCGTAGCTAGCGGGGGCACAGATACGCAGTATTTT	CASSVASGGTDTQYF
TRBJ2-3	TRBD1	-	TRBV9	TGTGCCAGCAGCCTGGGACAGGGGCTATTCAGCACAGATACGCAGTATTTT	CASSLGQGLFSTDTQYF
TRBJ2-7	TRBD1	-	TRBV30	TGTGCCGGGAAAGGGGGCCGGCGAACCTACGAGCAGTACTTC	CAGKGGRRTYEQYF
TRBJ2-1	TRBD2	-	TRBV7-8	TGTGCCAGCAGCTCCTGGACTAGCGGGGGGGGTAATGAGCAGTTCTTC	CASSSWTSGGGNEQFF
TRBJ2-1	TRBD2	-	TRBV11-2	TGTGCCAGCAGCTTCGCGACTAGCGGGGGGTACAATGAGCAGTTCTTC	CASSFATSGGYNEQFF
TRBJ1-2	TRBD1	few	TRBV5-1	TGCGCCAGCAGCTGGGAACAGGGGGACTATGGCTACACCTTC	CASSWEQGDYGYTF
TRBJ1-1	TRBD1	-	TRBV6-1	TGTGCCAGCAGCAATCACAGGCAGGGGGGCACTGAAGCTTTCTTT	CASSNHRQGGTEAFF
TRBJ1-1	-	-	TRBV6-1	TGTGCCAGCAGTCTGGAGGCAGTTAAGAACACTGAAGCTTTCTTT	CASSLEAVKNTEAFF
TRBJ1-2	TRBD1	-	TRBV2	TGTGCCAGCAGTGAATCAGGACAGGGACCTGGCTACACCTTC	CASSESGQGPGYTF
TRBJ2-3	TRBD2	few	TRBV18	TGTGCCAGCTCACCCGGACTAGCGGGAGTTGGCACAGATACGCAGTATTTT	CASSPGLAGVGTDTQYF
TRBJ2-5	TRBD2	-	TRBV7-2	TGTGCCAGCAGCTTTGGACTAGCGAACCAAGAGACCCAGTACTTC	CASSFGLANQETQYF
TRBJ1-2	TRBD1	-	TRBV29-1	TGCAGCGTTCGAGGACAGGGTAACTATGGCTACACCTTC	CSVRGQGNYGYTF
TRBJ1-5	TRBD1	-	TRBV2	TGTGCCAGCCGATCTACCCGACAGGGTAATCAGCCCCAGCATTTT	CASRSTRQGNQPQHF